This T cell receptor beta chain was sequenced during a study of shared clonotypes between healthy human individuals. This CDR3 spans 15 amino acids. V dropped 0 bases and J dropped 15; count of bases not matched to a gene: 9. In germline, CDR1 is ENHRY, CDR2 SYGVKD. Profiled with immunoSEQ multiplex PCR; TCRdb holds only in-frame clones, not every one. The table records 900,000 to 1,200,000 clones, approximately 78% of them present only once. The sequenced material came from memory CD4+ T cells from PBMCs. The subset is: CD45RA-negative fraction. The chain recombines TRBV10-3 with TRBJ2-1, with TRBD2 matching over 12 bases. This TCR derives from a man between 18 and 29 years old in good health. Some clones in this sample may be carry-over from other donors' samples. CDR3 bases: TGTGCCATCAGTGAGTCGATGACTAGCGGGAGAGATCGGTTCTTC. Protein product: CAISESMTSGRDRFF.